This is a list of T cell receptor beta chains from one sample in a study of blood T cell repertoires in COVID-19. Clones were sequenced by immunoSEQ multiplex PCR, and TCRdb holds only the in-frame ones, with some missing. The table lists about 200,000 clones, approximately 82% of them singletons, with 13% in the top ten. Sequencing was performed on peripheral blood. The receptors come from a human donor in a cohort sampled during active COVID-19. CDR3s include the opening cysteine and the closing phenylalanine or tryptophan. The D gene is left open where the match is weak. Not every row has a clone size; where given, it reads once, few, many or a size class.

TRBV6-5,-,-,TRBJ2-7,CASRWRDGPYEQYF,TGTGCCAGCAGGTGGCGGGACGGTCCCTACGAGCAGTACTTC
TRBV27,-,-,TRBJ1-2,CASLDPWGRGYTF,TGTGCCAGCCTTGACCCCTGGGGGAGGGGCTACACCTTC
TRBV2,-,-,TRBJ2-7,CASSESRLETYEQYF,TGTGCCAGCAGTGAAAGTCGACTAGAAACCTACGAGCAGTACTTC
TRBV3-1/TRBV3-2,-,-,TRBJ2-6,CASSWRTATKSGANVLTF,TGTGCCAGCAGCTGGCGGACAGCTACAAAGTCTGGGGCCAACGTCCTGACTTTC
TRBV10-3,-,-,TRBJ2-3,CAISESLFRQYF,TGTGCCATCAGTGAGTCTCTTTTTCGGCAGTATTTT
TRBV28,-,TRBD1,TRBJ2-5,CASSFGTAQETQYF,TGTGCCAGCAGTTTTGGGACAGCACAAGAGACCCAGTACTTC
TRBV24-1,once,TRBD1,TRBJ1-1,CATGQGTEAFF,TGTGCCACCGGACAGGGAACTGAAGCTTTCTTT
TRBV27,-,TRBD1,TRBJ1-2,CASSLVDRGGSDTF,TGTGCCAGCAGTTTAGTTGACAGGGGCGGCTCAGACACCTTC
TRBV28,-,-,TRBJ2-1,CACRREINEQFF,TGTGCTTGTCGGCGGGAAATAAATGAGCAGTTCTTC
TRBV6-1,-,TRBD1,TRBJ1-4,CASSDRTGNEKLFF,TGTGCCAGCAGTGACAGGACAGGGAATGAAAAACTGTTTTTT
TRBV18,-,TRBD2,TRBJ2-3,CASSPGLAGDTDTQYF,TGTGCCAGCTCACCCGGGCTAGCGGGAGATACAGATACGCAGTATTTT
TRBV5-1,-,-,TRBJ2-7,CASSLASGSYEQYF,TGCGCCAGCAGCTTGGCCTCGGGCTCCTACGAGCAGTACTTC
TRBV5-1,-,-,TRBJ2-7,CASSLGAGNSYEQYF,TGCGCCAGCAGCTTGGGGGCAGGGAACTCCTACGAGCAGTACTTC
TRBV30,few,TRBD2,TRBJ2-5,CAWSVGGPKTQYF,TGTGCCTGGAGTGTGGGAGGGCCAAAGACCCAGTACTTC
TRBV10-1,few,-,TRBJ2-2,CASSPGVTNTGELFF,TGCGCCAGCAGTCCAGGGGTCACGAACACCGGGGAGCTGTTTTTT
TRBV28,-,-,TRBJ2-3,CASSSVPGRPGTDTQYF,TGTGCCAGCAGTTCGGTCCCAGGTAGACCCGGCACAGATACGCAGTATTTT
TRBV4-1,-,-,TRBJ1-5,CASSPDRYGFQPQHF,TGCGCCAGCAGTCCCGACAGGTACGGTTTTCAGCCCCAGCATTTT
TRBV5-4,-,-,TRBJ2-3,CASSYGQTSTDTQYF,TGTGCCAGCAGCTATGGACAGACTAGCACAGATACGCAGTATTTT
TRBV4-1,-,-,TRBJ1-3,CASSRTDNGNTIYF,TGCGCCAGCAGCCGAACAGATAATGGAAACACCATATATTTT
TRBV9,-,-,TRBJ2-1,CASSVVPGSYNEQFF,TGTGCCAGCAGCGTAGTCCCAGGGTCCTACAATGAGCAGTTCTTC
TRBV5-1,-,TRBD1,TRBJ1-3,CASSSGGIGNTIYF,TGCGCCAGCAGCTCAGGGGGTATTGGAAACACCATATATTTT
TRBV7-9,-,-,TRBJ2-1,CASSFLRGEQFF,TGTGCCAGCAGCTTCTTGAGGGGGGAGCAGTTCTTC
TRBV5-4,-,TRBD1,TRBJ2-5,CASSPRDRGVETQYF,TGTGCCAGCAGCCCGCGGGACAGGGGAGTAGAGACCCAGTACTTC
TRBV5-1,-,-,TRBJ1-1,CASSLADTNTEAFF,TGCGCCAGCAGCTTGGCCGACACAAACACTGAAGCTTTCTTT
TRBV6-6,-,TRBD2,TRBJ2-2,CASSPNGLARLVTGELFF,TGTGCCAGCAGTCCAAACGGACTAGCGCGTCTGGTCACCGGGGAGCTGTTTTTT
TRBV28,-,-,TRBJ2-7,CASSFSFREQYF,TGTGCCAGCAGTTTCTCATTTCGGGAGCAGTACTTC
TRBV7-8,-,-,TRBJ2-1,CASSLIVVEQFF,TGTGCCAGCAGCTTAATTGTCGTTGAGCAGTTCTTC
TRBV5-1,-,-,TRBJ2-2,CASSFQAVNTGELFF,TGCGCCAGCAGCTTTCAAGCGGTCAACACCGGGGAGCTGTTTTTT
TRBV2,few,-,TRBJ2-7,CASSEYGGTSYEQYF,TGTGCCAGCAGTGAATACGGCGGTACCTCCTACGAGCAGTACTTC
TRBV5-1,-,-,TRBJ2-1,CASSARGWHEQFF,TGCGCCAGCAGCGCCAGGGGATGGCATGAGCAGTTCTTC
TRBV5-5,-,TRBD1,TRBJ2-7,CASSPPGTGPNYEQYF,TGTGCCAGCAGCCCCCCCGGGACAGGGCCGAACTACGAGCAGTACTTC
TRBV5-1,-,-,TRBJ2-1,CASSLVRGDEQFF,TGCGCCAGCAGCTTGGTTAGAGGAGATGAGCAGTTCTTC